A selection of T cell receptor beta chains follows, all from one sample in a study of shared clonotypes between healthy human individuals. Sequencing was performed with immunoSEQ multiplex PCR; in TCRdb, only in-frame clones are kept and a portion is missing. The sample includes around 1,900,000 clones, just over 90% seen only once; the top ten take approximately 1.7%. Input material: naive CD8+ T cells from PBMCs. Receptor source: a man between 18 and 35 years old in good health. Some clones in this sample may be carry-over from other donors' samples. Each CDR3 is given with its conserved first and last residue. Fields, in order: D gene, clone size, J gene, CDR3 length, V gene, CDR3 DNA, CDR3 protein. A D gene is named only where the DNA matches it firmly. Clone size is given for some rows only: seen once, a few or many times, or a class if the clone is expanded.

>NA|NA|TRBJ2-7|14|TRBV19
TGTGCCACCTCGAATCCGGCAGAGTCCTACGAGCAGTACTTC
CATSNPAESYEQYF
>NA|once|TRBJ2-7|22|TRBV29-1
TGCAGCGTTGAAGATATTGTTTTAGGGAAAACTTCTGAACAACAACCCTACTACGAGCAGTACTTC
CSVEDIVLGKTSEQQPYYEQYF
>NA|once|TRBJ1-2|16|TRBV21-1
TGTGCCAGCAGCAATTCTCGGATGAGTCTCCCCTATGGCTACACCTTC
CASSNSRMSLPYGYTF
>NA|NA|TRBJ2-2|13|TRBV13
TGTGCCAGCGGGCAGATGAACACCGGGGAGCTGTTTTTT
CASGQMNTGELFF
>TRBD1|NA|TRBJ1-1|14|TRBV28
TGTGCCAGTACCCTGACAGGGGAGAACACTGAAGCTTTCTTT
CASTLTGENTEAFF
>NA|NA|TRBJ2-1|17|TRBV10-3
TGTGCCATCAGTGAGTCGCCTGGAGAAGTGAGATACAATGAGCAGTTCTTC
CAISESPGEVRYNEQFF
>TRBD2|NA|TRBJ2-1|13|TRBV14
TGTGCCAGCAGCCAAGGACTAGCGGCCCCGCCATTCTTC
CASSQGLAAPPFF
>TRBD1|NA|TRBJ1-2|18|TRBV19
TGTGCCAGTAGTATAGACCACAACTCGGGACAGCGGAACTATGGCTACACCTTC
CASSIDHNSGQRNYGYTF
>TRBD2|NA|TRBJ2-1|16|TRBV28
TGTGCCAGCAGTTTATGGACTAGCGGGAGTAGCAATGAGCAGTTCTTC
CASSLWTSGSSNEQFF
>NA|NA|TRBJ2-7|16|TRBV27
TGTGCCAGCAGCCCTCGCATGCTAGAGGGCTGGTACGAGCAGTACTTC
CASSPRMLEGWYEQYF
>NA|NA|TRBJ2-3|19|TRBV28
TGTGCCAGCAGTCTCCCCGAGGATCCGCGGTACACAAACACAGATACGCAGTATTTT
CASSLPEDPRYTNTDTQYF
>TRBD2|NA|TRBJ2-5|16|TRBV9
TGTGCCAGCAGCGGAGGAGCTAGCGGGGAACAAGAGACCCAGTACTTC
CASSGGASGEQETQYF
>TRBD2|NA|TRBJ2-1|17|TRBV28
TGTGCCACCACCGGGGTAGCGGGAGTCCCTCCCGACAATGAGCAGTTCTTC
CATTGVAGVPPDNEQFF
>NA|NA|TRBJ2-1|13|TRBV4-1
TGCGCCAGCAGCCAAGTCGTTTACAATGAGCAGTTCTTC
CASSQVVYNEQFF
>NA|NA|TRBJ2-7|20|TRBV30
TGTGCCTGGAATCTCCGGGTTTGGGGGGTTAAGGGCAGAAGCTCCTACGAGCAGTACTTC
CAWNLRVWGVKGRSSYEQYF
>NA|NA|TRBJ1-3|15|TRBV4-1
TGCGCCAGCAGCCAAGTATGGGGCTCTGGAAACACCATATATTTT
CASSQVWGSGNTIYF
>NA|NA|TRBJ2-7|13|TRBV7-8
TGTGCCAGCAGTCCACGGAGGGTTGGCGAGCAGTACTTC
CASSPRRVGEQYF
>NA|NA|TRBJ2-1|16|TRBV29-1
TGCAGCGTTGAAGAGGGGACCGAAAGCTCCTACAATGAGCAGTTCTTC
CSVEEGTESSYNEQFF
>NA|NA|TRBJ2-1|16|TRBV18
TGTGCCAGCTCACCAAAGGAGTCCTTATCCTACAATGAGCAGTTCTTC
CASSPKESLSYNEQFF
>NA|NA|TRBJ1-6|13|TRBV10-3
TGTGCCATCAGTGAAAGTCATAATTCACCCCTCCACTTT
CAISESHNSPLHF
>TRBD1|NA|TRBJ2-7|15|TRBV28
TGTGCCAGCAGCTCGATTCACAGGGGGCGCGACGAGCAGTACTTC
CASSSIHRGRDEQYF
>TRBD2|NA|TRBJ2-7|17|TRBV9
TGTGCCAGCAGCTCTGCCGGTAGCGGGAGTTTGGCGGGGGAGCAGTACTTC
CASSSAGSGSLAGEQYF
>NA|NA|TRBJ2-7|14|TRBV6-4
TGTGCCAGCACCAGGGGTGGGAGCTCCTACGAGCAGTACTTC
CASTRGGSSYEQYF
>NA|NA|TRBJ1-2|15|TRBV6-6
TGTGCCAGCAGTTACTCGAAGCCAAGGGAGAATGGCTACACCTTC
CASSYSKPRENGYTF